This T cell receptor beta chain was captured in a study of blood T cell repertoires in COVID-19. Trimming stripped 3 bases from V and 6 bases from J, with 16 bases between. The CDR3 totals 15 residues. Germline CDR1 is SGHTA and CDR2 is FQGNSA. Sequenced by immunoSEQ multiplex PCR; TCRdb stores in-frame clones only, minus some. The sample yields over 200,000 clones, 70% to 90% seen once. Across over 20 US areas, participants ranged in age from about 18 to 90 years. Sequenced material: PBMCs or T cells enriched from blood (not recorded which). The origin of this receptor is a woman aged 50 to 65 who had recovered from COVID-19. The genes are TRBV7-2 and TRBJ2-3; D may be TRBD2 (6 bases). This chain's CDR3 is CASSFGGKRDDTQYF. In DNA, the CDR3 is TGTGCCAGCAGCTTTGGAGGGAAAAGGGATGATACGCAGTATTTT. Together with reference TRBV7-2 and TRBJ2-3, the CDR3 gives the full variable domain: GAGVSQSPSNKVTEKGKDVELRCDPISGHTALYWYRQSLGQGLEFLIYFQGNSAPDKSGLPSDRFSAERTGGSVSTLTIQRTQQEDSAVYLCASSFGGKRDDTQYFGPGTRLTVL.